Below, 10 T cell receptor beta chains from the same sample are listed, as sequenced in a study of a mutant IDH1 vaccine in newly diagnosed glioma. This sample's time point: week 5, during vaccination. Each dose of the vaccine consisted of 300 ug of mutant IDH1 20-mer peptide, with topical imiquimod. Their recognized antigens are unknown. Profiling relied on immunoSEQ multiplex PCR, and the TCRdb table lists in-frame clones only, not all of them. This table has tens of thousands of clones, roughly nine tenths appearing once. Sequencing used PBMCs, obtained from a glioma patient whose treatment included an IDH1 peptide vaccine. The receptors here all came from a woman between 45 and 65 years old with glioma.

The J gene is TRBJ2-1, the V gene TRBV5-1, with TRBD2 identical over 7 bases. CDR1 and CDR2 (germline): SGHRS, YFSETQ. J gave up 9 bases and V 1 base, and 7 bases lay outside the gene matches. CDR3 size: 14 residues. The CDR3 loop is CASSLSGGGLEQFF. In nucleotides, the CDR3 is TGCGCCAGCAGCTTGTCGGGGGGAGGTCTTGAGCAGTTCTTC.

The CDR3 sequence: CASSLGALAGEHEQYF. The CDR3 DNA follows: TGTGCCAGCAGCTTAGGGGCACTAGCGGGAGAACATGAGCAGTACTTC. This chain joins TRBV7-6 and TRBJ2-5; 11 nucleotides match TRBD2. Germline V gene lookup returns CDR1 SGHVS and CDR2 FNYEAQ. Trimming cost V 1 base and J 11 bases; bases outside gene matches: 12. The CDR3 is 16 residues long. Variable domain in full (rest from reference TRBV7-6 and TRBJ2-5): GAGVSQSPRYKVTKRGQDVALRCDPISGHVSLYWYRQALGQGPEFLTYFNYEAQQDKSGLPNDRFSAERPEGSISTLTIQRTEQRDSAMYRCASSLGALAGEHEQYFGPGTRLLVL.

The chain links TRBV6-1 to TRBJ2-5; D is unresolved. The J call is in doubt because the DNA end fits TRBJ2-7 better. The CDR3 is 12 amino acids. CDR1 MNHNS and CDR2 SASEGT come from the germline V gene. The CDR3 DNA sequence: TGTGCCAGCAGTGGACGCGCCTACGAGCAGTACTTC. It encodes CASSGRAYEQYF.

The chain has TRBV4-1 and TRBJ2-5; D is unresolved. Germline-derived CDR1 and CDR2 are MGHRA and YSYEKL. V was cut by 4 bases and J by 2 bases, with 8 bases left in between. CDR3 length: 13 amino acids. The CDR3 DNA reads as TGCGCCAGCAGCCTTACTCCTCAAGAGACCCAGTACTTC. Amino acid sequence: CASSLTPQETQYF.

This chain joins TRBV4-1 and TRBJ2-2; TRBD1 agrees at 7 bases. The germline CDR1 and CDR2 sequences are MGHRA and YSYEKL. With V trimmed by 1 base and J by 7 bases, 9 bases remained unmatched. The CDR3 covers 16 residues. In nucleotides, the CDR3 is TGCGCCAGCAGCCAAGGGCCGGGGACAGTGGACGGGGAGCTGTTTTTT. Translating it yields CASSQGPGTVDGELFF.

This chain joins TRBV19 and TRBJ2-1, with TRBD2 matching over 8 bases. The CDR3 loop spans 15 amino acids. The junction had 6 bases not matched to a gene; V was cut back by 2 bases and J by 6 bases. CDR1 LNHDA and CDR2 SQIVND come from the germline V gene (reference sequence). The CDR3 loop reads CASSIRPGGINEQFF. CDR3 nucleotide sequence: TGTGCCAGTAGTATAAGACCGGGAGGGATCAATGAGCAGTTCTTC.

The chain carries TRBV5-4 and TRBJ2-5; D unresolved. This CDR3 is built from 15 residues. The ends were cut back, 4 bases at V and 0 bases at J, with 13 bases in the middle. The germline V gene has CDR1 SGHNT and CDR2 YYREEE (reference sequence). The CDR3 here is CASSPQALNQETQYF. The CDR3 DNA sequence: TGTGCCAGCAGCCCCCAGGCCCTCAACCAAGAGACCCAGTACTTC.

The V gene is TRBV10-1, the J gene TRBJ2-1; D ambiguous. The V end lost 0 bases, the J end lost 6 bases, and 9 bases lay between the germline ends. The CDR3 spans 14 residues. In germline, CDR1 is WNHNN, CDR2 SYGVQD (reference sequence). CDR3 DNA sequence: TGCGCCAGCAGTGAGTCGATGGGGTCCAATGAGCAGTTCTTC. Protein sequence: CASSESMGSNEQFF.

This clone was found a few times. The sample contains more than one DNA sequence encoding this CDR3. The J gene is TRBJ2-7, the V gene TRBV4-1; possible D gene TRBD1, 6 bases. The CDR3 is 15 residues long. Trimming stripped 1 base from V and 3 bases from J, with 13 bases between. Germline values: CDR1 MGHRA, CDR2 YSYEKL. CDR3 in DNA: TGCGCCAGCAGCCAAGCTACCCAGGGGATCTACGAGCAGTACTTC. Its protein product is CASSQATQGIYEQYF.

The chain uses TRBV2 and TRBJ2-7; D might be TRBD2 (6 bases). There are 16 residues in the CDR3. CDR1 SNHLY and CDR2 FYNNEI come from the germline V gene. Trimming took off 2 bases at V and 2 bases at J, with 16 bases between the two ends. DNA for the CDR3: TGTGCCAGCAGTGAACTGGGGCAGGGAGGACCCTACGAGCAGTACTTC. Translating it yields CASSELGQGGPYEQYF.